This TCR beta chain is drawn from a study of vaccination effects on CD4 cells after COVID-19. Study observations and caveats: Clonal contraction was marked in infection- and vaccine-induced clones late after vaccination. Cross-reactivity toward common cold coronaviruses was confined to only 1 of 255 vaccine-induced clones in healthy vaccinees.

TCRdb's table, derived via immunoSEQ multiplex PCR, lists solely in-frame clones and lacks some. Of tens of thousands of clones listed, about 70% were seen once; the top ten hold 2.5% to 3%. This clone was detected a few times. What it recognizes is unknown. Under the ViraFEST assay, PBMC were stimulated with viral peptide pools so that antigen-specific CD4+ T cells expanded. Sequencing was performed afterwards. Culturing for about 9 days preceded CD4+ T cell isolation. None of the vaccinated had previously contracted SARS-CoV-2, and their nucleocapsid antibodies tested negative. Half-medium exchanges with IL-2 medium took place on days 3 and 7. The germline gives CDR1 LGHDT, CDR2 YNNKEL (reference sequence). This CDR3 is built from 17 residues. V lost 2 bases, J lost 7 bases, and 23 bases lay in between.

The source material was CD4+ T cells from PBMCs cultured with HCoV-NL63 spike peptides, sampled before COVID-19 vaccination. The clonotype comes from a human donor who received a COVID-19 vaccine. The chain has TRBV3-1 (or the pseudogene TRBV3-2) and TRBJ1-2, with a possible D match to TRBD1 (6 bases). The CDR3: CASSQWGNLGARSGYTF. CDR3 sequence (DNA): TGTGCCAGCAGCCAATGGGGGAACCTGGGGGCTCGCTCTGGCTACACCTTC.